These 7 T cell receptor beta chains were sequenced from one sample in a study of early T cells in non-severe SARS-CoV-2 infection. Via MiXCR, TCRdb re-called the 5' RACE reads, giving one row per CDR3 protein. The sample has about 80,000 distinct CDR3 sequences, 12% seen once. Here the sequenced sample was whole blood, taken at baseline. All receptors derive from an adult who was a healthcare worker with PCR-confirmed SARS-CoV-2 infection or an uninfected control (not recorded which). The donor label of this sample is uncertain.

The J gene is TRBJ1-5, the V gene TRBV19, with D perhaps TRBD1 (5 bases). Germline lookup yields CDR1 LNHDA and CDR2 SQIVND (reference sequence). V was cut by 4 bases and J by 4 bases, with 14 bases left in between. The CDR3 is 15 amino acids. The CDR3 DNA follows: TGTGCCAGTAGTAGGGACCTAAGTCCAAATCAGCCCCAGCATTTT. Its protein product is CASSRDLSPNQPQHF.

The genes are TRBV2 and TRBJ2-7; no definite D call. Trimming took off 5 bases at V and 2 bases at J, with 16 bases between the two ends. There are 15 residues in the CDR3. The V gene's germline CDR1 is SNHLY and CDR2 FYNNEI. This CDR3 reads CASSHSKFTPYEQYF. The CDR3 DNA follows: TGTGCCAGCAGTCACTCGAAGTTCACGCCCTACGAGCAGTACTTC.

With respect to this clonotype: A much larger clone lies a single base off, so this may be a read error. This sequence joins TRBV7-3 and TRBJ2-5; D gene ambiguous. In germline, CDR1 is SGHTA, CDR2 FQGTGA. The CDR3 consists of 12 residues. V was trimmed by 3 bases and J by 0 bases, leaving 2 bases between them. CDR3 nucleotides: TGTGCCAGCAGCTTTAACCAAGAGACCCAGTACTTC. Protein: CASSFNQETQYF.

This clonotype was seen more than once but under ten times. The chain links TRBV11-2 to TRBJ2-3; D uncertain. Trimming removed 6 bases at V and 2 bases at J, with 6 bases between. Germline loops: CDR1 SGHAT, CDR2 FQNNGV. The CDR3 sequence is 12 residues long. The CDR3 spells CASSFPTDTQYF. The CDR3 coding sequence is TGTGCCAGCAGTTTCCCCACAGATACGCAGTATTTT.

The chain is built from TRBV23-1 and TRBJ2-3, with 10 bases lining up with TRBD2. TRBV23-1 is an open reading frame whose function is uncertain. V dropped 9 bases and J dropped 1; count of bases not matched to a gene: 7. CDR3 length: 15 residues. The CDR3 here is CARLAGTRGTDTQYF. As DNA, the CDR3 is TGCGCCAGACTAGCGGGGACTAGGGGCACAGATACGCAGTATTTT.

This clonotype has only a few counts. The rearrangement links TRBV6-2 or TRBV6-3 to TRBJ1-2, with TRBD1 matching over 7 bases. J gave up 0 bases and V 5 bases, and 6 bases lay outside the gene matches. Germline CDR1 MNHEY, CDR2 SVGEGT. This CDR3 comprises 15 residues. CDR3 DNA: TGTGCCAGCAGTAATACCGGGACAGCTAACTATGGCTACACCTTC. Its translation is CASSNTGTANYGYTF.

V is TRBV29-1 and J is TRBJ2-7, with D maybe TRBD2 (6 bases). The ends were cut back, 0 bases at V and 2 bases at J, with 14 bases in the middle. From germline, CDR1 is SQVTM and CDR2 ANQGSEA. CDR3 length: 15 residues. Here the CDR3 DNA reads TGCAGCGTTGAAGATATCAGCGGAGGGGCCTACGAGCAGTACTTC. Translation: CSVEDISGGAYEQYF.